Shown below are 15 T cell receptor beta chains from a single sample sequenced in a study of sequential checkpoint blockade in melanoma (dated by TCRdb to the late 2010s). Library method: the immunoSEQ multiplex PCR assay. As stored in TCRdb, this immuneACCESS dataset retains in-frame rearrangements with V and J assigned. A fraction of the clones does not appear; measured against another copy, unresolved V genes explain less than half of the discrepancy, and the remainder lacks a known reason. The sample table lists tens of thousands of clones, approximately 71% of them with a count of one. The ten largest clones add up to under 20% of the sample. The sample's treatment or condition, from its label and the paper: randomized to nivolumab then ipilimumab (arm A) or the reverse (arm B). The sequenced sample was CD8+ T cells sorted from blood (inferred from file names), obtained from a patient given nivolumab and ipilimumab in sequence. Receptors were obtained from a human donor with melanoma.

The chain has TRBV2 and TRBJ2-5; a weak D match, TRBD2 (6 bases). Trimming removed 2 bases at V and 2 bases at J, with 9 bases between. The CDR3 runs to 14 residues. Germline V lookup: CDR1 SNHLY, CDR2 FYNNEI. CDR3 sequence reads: CASSEQGTQETQYF. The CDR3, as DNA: TGTGCCAGCAGTGAACAAGGGACTCAAGAGACCCAGTACTTC. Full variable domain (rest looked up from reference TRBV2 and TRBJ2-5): EPEVTQTPSHQVTQMGQEVILRCVPISNHLYFYWYRQILGQKVEFLVSFYNNEISEKSEIFDDQFSVERPDGSNFTLKIRSTKLEDSAMYFCASSEQGTQETQYFGPGTRLLVL.

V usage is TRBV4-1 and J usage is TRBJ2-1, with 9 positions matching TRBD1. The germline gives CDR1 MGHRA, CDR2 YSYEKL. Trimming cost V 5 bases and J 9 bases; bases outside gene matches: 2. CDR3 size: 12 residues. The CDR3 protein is CASSLTGGEQFF. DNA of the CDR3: TGCGCCAGCAGCTTGACAGGGGGTGAGCAGTTCTTC.

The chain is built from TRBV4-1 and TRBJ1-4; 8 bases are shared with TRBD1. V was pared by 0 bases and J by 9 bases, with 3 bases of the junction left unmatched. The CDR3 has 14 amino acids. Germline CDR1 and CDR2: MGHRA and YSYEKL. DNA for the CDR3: TGCGCCAGCAGCCAAGAACGACAGGGGAAAAAACTGTTTTTT. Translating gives CASSQERQGKKLFF.

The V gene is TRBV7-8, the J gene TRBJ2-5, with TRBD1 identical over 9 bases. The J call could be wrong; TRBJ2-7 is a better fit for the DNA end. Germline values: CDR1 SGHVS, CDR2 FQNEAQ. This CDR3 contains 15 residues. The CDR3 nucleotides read TGTGCCAGCAGCTTAGTGGGGACAGGGCAATACGAGCAGTACTTC. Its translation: CASSLVGTGQYEQYF.

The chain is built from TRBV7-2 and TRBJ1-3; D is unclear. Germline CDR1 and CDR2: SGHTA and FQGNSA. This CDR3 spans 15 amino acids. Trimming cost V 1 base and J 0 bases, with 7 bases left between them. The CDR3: CASSLGADSGNTIYF. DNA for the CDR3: TGTGCCAGCAGCTTAGGTGCAGACTCTGGAAACACCATATATTTT. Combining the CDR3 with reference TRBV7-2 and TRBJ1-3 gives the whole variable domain GAGVSQSPSNKVTEKGKDVELRCDPISGHTALYWYRQSLGQGLEFLIYFQGNSAPDKSGLPSDRFSAERTGGSVSTLTIQRTQQEDSAVYLCASSLGADSGNTIYFGEGSWLTVV.

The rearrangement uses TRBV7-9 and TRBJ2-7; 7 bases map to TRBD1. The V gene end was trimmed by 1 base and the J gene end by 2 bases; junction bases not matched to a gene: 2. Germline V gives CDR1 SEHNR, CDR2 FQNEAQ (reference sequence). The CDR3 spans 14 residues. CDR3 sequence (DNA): TGTGCCAGCAGCTTAGATGGACAGGCCTACGAGCAGTACTTC. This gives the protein CASSLDGQAYEQYF.

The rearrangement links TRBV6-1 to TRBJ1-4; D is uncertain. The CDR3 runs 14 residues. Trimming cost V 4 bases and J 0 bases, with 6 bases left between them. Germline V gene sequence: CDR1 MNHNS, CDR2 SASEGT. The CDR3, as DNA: TGTGCCAGCAGTGGCCAGTCAACTAATGAAAAACTGTTTTTT. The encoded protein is CASSGQSTNEKLFF.

The CDR3 DNA is TGTGCCAGCAGCTTGGGACAGGGGGCATATTCACCCCTCCACTTT. It translates to CASSLGQGAYSPLHF. The genes are TRBV5-4 and TRBJ1-6, with TRBD1 matching over 10 bases. This CDR3 comprises 15 residues. The germline V gene has CDR1 SGHNT and CDR2 YYREEE (reference sequence). V dropped 0 bases and J dropped 8; count of bases not matched to a gene: 2.

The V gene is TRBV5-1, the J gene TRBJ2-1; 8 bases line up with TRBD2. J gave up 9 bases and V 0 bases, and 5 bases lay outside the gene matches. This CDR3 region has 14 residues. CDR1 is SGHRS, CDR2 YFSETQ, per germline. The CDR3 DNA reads TGCGCCAGCAGCTTGGCCGGGGGGGACGGTGAGCAGTTCTTC. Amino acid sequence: CASSLAGGDGEQFF.

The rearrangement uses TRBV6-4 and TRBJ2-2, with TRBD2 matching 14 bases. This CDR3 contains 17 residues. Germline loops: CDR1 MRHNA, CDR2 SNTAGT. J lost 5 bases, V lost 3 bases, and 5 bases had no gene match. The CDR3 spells CASSETSGGAETGELFF. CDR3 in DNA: TGTGCCAGCAGTGAGACTAGCGGGGGGGCCGAGACCGGGGAGCTGTTTTTT.

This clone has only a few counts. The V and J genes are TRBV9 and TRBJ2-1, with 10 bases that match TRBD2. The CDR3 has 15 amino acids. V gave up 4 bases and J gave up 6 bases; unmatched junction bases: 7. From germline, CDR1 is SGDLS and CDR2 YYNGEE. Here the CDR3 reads CASSSSGGASNEQFF. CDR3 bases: TGTGCCAGCAGCTCCAGCGGGGGGGCCAGCAATGAGCAGTTCTTC.

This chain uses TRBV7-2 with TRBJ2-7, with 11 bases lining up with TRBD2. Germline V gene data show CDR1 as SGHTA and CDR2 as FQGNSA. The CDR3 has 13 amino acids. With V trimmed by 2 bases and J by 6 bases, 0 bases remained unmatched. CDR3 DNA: TGTGCCAGCAGCTTAACTAGCGGGGGCGAGCAGTACTTC. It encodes CASSLTSGGEQYF.

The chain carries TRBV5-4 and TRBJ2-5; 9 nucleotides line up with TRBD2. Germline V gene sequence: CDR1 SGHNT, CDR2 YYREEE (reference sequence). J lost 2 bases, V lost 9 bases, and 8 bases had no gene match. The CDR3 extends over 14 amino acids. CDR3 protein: CAIGGGAAQETQYF. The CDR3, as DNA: TGTGCCATAGGCGGGGGGGCCGCTCAAGAGACCCAGTACTTC.

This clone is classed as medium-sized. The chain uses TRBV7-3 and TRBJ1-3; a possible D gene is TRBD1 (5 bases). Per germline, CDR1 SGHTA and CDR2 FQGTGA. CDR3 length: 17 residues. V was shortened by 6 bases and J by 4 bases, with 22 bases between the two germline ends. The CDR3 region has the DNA TGTGCCAGCAGTCGCTTTCCGCCGGGGGAAGGAGGAAACACCATATATTTT. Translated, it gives CASSRFPPGEGGNTIYF. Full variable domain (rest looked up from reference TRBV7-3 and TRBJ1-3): GAGVSQTPSNKVTEKGKYVELRCDPISGHTALYWYRQSLGQGPEFLIYFQGTGAADDSGLPNDRFFAVRPEGSVSTLKIQRTERGDSAVYLCASSRFPPGEGGNTIYFGEGSWLTVV.

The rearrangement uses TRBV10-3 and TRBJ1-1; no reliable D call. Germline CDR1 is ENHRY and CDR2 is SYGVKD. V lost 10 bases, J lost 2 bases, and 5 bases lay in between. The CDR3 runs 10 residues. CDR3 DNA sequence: TGTGCCACGGGAAACACTGAAGCTTTCTTT. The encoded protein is CATGNTEAFF.